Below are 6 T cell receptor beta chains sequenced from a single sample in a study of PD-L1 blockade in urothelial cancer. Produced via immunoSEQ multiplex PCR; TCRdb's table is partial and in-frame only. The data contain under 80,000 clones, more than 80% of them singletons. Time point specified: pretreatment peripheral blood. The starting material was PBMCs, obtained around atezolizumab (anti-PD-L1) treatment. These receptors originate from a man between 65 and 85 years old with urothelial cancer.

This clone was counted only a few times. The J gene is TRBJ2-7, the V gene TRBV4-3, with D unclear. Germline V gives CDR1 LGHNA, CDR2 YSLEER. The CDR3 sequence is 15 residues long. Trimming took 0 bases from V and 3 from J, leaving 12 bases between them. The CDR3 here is CASSQDRWANYEQYF. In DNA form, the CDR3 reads TGCGCCAGCAGCCAAGATAGGTGGGCCAACTACGAGCAGTACTTC.

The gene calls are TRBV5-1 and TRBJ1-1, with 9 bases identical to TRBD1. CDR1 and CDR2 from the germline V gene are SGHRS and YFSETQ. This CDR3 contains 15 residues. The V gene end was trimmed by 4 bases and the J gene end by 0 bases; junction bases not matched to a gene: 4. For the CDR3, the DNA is TGCGCCAGCAGCGTGGGGGACAGGGTGAACACTGAAGCTTTCTTT. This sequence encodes CASSVGDRVNTEAFF.

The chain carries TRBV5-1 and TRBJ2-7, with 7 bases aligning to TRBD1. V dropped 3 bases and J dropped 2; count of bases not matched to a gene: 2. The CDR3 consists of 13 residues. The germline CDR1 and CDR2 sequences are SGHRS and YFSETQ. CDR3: CASSWDRTYEQYF. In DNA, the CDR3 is TGCGCCAGCAGCTGGGACAGAACCTACGAGCAGTACTTC.

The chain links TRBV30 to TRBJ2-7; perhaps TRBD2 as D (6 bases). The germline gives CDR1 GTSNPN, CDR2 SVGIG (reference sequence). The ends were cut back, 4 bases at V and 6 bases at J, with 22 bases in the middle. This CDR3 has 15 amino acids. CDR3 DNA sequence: TGTGCCTGGAATTCTGTCGGGAGTATATCTTCCGAGCAGTACTTC. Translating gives CAWNSVGSISSEQYF.

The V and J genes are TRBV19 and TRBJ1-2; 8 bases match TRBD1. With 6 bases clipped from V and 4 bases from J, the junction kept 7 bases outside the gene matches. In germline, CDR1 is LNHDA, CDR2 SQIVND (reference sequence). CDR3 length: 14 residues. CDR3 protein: CASRKDRVGYGYTF. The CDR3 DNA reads TGTGCCAGTAGAAAGGACAGGGTTGGCTATGGCTACACCTTC.

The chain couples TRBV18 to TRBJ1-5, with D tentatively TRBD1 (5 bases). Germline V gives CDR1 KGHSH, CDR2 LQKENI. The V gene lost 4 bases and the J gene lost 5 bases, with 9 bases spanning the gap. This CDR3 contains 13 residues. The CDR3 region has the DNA TGTGCCAGCTCACAGGGGTCCGATCAGCCCCAGCATTTT. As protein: CASSQGSDQPQHF.